This TCR beta chain was documented in a study of blood T cell repertoires in COVID-19. This table comes from immunoSEQ multiplex PCR, and its TCRdb copy is limited to in-frame clones, with some not included. The top ten clones hold about 0.6% of a sample with approximately 440,000 clones, about 92% of them seen once. This clone was seen once. The CDR3 loop spans 13 amino acids. Germline CDR1 SQVTM, CDR2 ANQGSEA. V dropped 8 bases and J dropped 5 bases, with 16 bases sitting between them. Sequenced input: PBMCs or T cells enriched from blood (not recorded which). This clonotype originated in a man between 18 and 29 years old who had recovered from COVID-19. The gene calls are TRBV29-1 and TRBJ2-1; D uncertain. This CDR3 reads CSSLRESHNEQFF. Here the CDR3 DNA reads TGCAGCTCCTTGCGAGAGTCCCACAATGAGCAGTTCTTC.